This T cell receptor beta chain comes out of a study of T cell repertoires in aging, cancer and after chemotherapy. In germline, CDR1 is LNHDA, CDR2 SQIVND (reference sequence). The CDR3 sequence is 15 residues long. V lost 4 bases and J 0 bases, leaving 10 bases between the germline ends. Within the sample, this clonotype is medium-sized. TCR beta rearrangements were amplified from peripheral blood genomic DNA. Multiplex touch-down PCR with TRB-A/B primers amplified rearranged V-D-J TRB sequences. TCRdb ran MiXCR on the multiplex PCR reads and lists one entry per CDR3 protein. The table shows 9,400 or so distinct CDR3 sequences, with roughly 31% occurring only once.

Material: blood. The chain couples TRBV19 to TRBJ2-1, with D unclear. The receptor's source is a human donor in good health. The donor label of this sample is uncertain. CDR3 DNA sequence: TGTGCCAGTAGTACAACCCCGAGCTCCTACAATGAGCAGTTCTTC. As protein: CASSTTPSSYNEQFF.